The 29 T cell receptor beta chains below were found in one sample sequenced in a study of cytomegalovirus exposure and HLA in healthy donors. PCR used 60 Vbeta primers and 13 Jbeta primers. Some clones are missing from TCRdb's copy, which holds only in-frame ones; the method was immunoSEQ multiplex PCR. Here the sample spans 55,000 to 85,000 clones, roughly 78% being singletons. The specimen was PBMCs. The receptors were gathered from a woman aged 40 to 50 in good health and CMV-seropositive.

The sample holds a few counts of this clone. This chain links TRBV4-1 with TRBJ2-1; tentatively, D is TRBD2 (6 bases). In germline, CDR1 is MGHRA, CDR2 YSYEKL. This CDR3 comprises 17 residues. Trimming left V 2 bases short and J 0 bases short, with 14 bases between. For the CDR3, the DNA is TGCGCCAGCAGCCAAAGATATGTCGGGAGCTCCTACAATGAGCAGTTCTTC. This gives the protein CASSQRYVGSSYNEQFF.

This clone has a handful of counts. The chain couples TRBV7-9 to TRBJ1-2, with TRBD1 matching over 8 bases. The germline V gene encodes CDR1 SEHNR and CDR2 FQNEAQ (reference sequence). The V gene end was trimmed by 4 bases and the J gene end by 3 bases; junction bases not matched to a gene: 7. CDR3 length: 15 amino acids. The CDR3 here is CASSSKEQGDYGYTF. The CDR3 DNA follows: TGTGCCAGCAGCTCTAAAGAACAGGGGGACTATGGCTACACCTTC.

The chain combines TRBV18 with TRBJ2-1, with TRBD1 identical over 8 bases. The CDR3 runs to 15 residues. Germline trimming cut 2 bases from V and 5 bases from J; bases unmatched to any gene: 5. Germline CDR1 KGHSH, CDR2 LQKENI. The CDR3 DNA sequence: TGTGCCAGCTCACCAGCACAGGGGGGAAACAATGAGCAGTTCTTC. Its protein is CASSPAQGGNNEQFF. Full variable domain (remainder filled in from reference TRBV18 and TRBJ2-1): NAGVMQNPRHLVRRRGQEARLRCSPMKGHSHVYWYRQLPEEGLKFMVYLQKENIIDESGMPKERFSAEFPKEGPSILRIQQVVRGDSAAYFCASSPAQGGNNEQFFGPGTRLTVL.

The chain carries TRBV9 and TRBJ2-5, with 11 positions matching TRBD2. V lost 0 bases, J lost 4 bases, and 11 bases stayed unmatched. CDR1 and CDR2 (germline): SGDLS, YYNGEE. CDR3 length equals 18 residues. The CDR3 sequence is CASSVGVSGGAVGETQYF. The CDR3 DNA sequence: TGTGCCAGCAGCGTAGGAGTTAGCGGGGGGGCAGTAGGAGAGACCCAGTACTTC. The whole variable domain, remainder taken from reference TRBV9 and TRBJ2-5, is DSGVTQTPKHLITATGQRVTLRCSPRSGDLSVYWYQQSLDQGLQFLIQYYNGEERAKGNILERFSAQQFPDLHSELNLSSLELGDSALYFCASSVGVSGGAVGETQYFGPGTRLLVL.

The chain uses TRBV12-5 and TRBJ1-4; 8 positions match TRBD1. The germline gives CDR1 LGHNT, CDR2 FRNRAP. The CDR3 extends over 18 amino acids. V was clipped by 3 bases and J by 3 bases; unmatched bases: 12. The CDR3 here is CASGFGTGAIQSNEKLFF. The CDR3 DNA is TGTGCTAGTGGTTTCGGGACAGGCGCTATACAATCTAATGAAAAACTGTTTTTT.

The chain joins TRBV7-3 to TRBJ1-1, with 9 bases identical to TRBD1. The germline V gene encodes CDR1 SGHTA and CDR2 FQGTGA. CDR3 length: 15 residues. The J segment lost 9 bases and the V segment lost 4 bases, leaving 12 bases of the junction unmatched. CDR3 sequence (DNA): TGTGCCAGCAGCTCGGGACAGGGAAGGGTGGTGAAAGCTTTCTTT. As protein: CASSSGQGRVVKAFF.

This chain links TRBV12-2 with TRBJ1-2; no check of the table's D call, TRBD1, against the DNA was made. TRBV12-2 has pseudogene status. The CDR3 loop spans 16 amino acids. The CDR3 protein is CASRLVSNYRGQRYTF. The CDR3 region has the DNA TGTGCAAGTCGCTTAGTTTCCAATTACAGGGGGCAGCGCTACACCTTC.

CDR3 sequence: CAISTANTEAFF. CDR3 DNA: TGTGCCATCAGTACAGCGAACACTGAAGCTTTCTTT. The chain joins TRBV10-3 to TRBJ1-1; D not resolved. From germline, CDR1 is ENHRY and CDR2 SYGVKD. This CDR3 is built from 12 residues. V gave up 5 bases and J gave up 1 base, with 5 bases separating them.

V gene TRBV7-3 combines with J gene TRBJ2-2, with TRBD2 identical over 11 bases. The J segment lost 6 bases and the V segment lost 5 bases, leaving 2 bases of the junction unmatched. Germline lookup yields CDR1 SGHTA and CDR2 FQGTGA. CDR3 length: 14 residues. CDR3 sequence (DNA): TGTGCCAGCAGCGCGGGACTAGCGGCCGGGGAGCTGTTTTTT. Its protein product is CASSAGLAAGELFF.

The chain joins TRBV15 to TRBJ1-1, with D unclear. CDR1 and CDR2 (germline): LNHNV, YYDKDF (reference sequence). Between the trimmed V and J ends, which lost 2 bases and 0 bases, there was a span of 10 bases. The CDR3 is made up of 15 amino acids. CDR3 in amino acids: CATSRSGIMNTEAFF. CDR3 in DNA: TGTGCCACCAGCAGATCCGGGATCATGAACACTGAAGCTTTCTTT.

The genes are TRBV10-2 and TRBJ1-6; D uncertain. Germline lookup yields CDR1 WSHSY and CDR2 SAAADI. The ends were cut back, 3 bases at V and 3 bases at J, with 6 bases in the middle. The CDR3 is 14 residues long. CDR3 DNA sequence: TGCGCCAGCAGTGATCTAAACTATAATTCACCCCTCCACTTT. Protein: CASSDLNYNSPLHF.

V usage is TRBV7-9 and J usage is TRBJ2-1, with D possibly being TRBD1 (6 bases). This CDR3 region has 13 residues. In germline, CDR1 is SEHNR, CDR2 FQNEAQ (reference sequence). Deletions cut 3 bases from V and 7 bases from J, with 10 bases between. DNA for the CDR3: TGTGCCAGCAGCTTTATGGGGGCGAATGAGCAGTTCTTC. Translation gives CASSFMGANEQFF.

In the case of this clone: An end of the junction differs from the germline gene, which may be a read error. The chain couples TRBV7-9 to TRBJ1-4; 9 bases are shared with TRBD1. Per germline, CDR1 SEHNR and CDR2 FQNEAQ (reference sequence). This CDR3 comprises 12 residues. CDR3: CSSSFSGTGRVF. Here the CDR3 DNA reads TGTTCCAGCAGCTTCTCCGGGACAGGGAGAGTTTTT.

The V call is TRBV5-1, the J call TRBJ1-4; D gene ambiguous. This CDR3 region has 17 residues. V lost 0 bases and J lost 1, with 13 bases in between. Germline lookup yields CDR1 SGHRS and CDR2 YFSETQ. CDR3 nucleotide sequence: TGCGCCAGCAGCTTGGGTGGACCACGGGGAACTAATGAAAAACTGTTTTTT. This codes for CASSLGGPRGTNEKLFF.

CDR3 nucleotides: TGTGCCAGCTCACCAAACAGGCAAGAGACCCAGTACTTC. Translation gives CASSPNRQETQYF. The V call is TRBV18, the J call TRBJ2-5; maybe TRBD1 (5 bases). The CDR3 extends over 13 amino acids. Germline V gives CDR1 KGHSH, CDR2 LQKENI. Deletions cut 2 bases from V and 2 bases from J, with 6 bases between.

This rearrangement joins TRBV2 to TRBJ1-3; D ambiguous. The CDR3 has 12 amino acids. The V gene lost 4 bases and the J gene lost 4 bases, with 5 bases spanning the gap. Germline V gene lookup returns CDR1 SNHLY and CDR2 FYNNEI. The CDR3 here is CASSVAGNTIYF. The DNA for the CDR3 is TGTGCCAGCAGTGTGGCCGGAAACACCATATATTTT.

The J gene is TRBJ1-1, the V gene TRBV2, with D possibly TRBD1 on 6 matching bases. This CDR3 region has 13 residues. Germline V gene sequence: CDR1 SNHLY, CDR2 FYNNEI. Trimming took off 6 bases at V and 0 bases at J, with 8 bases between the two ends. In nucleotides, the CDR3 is TGTGCCAGCAGCTGGACAGTGAACACTGAAGCTTTCTTT. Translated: CASSWTVNTEAFF.

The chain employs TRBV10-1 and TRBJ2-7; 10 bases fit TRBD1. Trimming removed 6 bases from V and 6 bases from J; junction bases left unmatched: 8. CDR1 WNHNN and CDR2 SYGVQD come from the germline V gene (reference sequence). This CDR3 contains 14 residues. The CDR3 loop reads CASRYFGQGVEQYF. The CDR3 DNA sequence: TGCGCCAGCAGATACTTCGGACAGGGGGTCGAGCAGTACTTC.

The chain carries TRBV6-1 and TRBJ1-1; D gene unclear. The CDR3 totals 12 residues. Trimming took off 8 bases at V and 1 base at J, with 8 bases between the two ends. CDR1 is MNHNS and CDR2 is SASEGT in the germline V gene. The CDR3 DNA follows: TGTGCCAGCTTGAGACAGAACACTGAAGCTTTCTTT. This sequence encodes CASLRQNTEAFF.

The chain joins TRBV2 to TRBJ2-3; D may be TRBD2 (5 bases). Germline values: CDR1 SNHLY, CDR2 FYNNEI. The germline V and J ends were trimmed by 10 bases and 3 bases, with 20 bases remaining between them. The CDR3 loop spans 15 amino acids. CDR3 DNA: TGTGCCACCAAAGTGCTGGGGAGAGGAACAGATACGCAGTATTTT. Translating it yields CATKVLGRGTDTQYF.

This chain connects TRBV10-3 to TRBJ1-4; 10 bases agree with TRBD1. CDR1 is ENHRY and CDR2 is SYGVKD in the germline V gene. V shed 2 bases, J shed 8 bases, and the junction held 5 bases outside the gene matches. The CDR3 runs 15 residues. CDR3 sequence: CAISEGQGDLEKLFF. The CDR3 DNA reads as TGTGCCATCAGTGAGGGACAGGGGGATTTGGAAAAACTGTTTTTT.

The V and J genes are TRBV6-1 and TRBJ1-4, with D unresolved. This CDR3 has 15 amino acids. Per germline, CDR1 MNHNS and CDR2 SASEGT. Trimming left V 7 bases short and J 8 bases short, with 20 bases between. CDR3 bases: TGTGCCAGCACCCGCCCCCCCTCTTCGGGGGAAAAACTGTTTTTT. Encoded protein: CASTRPPSSGEKLFF.

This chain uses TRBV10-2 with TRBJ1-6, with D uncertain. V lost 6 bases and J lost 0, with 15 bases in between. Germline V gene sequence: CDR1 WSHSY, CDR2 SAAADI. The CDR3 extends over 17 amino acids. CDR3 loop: CASSEGDLSSYNSPLHF. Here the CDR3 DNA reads TGCGCCAGCAGCGAGGGAGATCTAAGCTCCTATAATTCACCCCTCCACTTT.

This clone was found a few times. The CDR3 loop is CASSEVPGYGQFF. The CDR3 DNA reads TGTGCCAGCAGTGAGGTACCCGGTTACGGGCAGTTCTTC. The chain has TRBV2 and TRBJ2-1, with D hard to call. CDR1 is SNHLY, CDR2 FYNNEI, per germline. This CDR3 is 13 amino acids long. V shed 3 bases and J shed 12 bases, with 15 bases lying between them.

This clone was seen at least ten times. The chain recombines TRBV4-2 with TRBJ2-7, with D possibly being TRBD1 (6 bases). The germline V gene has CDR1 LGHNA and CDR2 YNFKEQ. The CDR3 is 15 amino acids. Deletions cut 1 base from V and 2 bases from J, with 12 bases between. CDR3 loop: CASSQVPDRTYEQYF. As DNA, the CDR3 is TGTGCCAGCAGCCAAGTCCCGGACAGAACCTACGAGCAGTACTTC.

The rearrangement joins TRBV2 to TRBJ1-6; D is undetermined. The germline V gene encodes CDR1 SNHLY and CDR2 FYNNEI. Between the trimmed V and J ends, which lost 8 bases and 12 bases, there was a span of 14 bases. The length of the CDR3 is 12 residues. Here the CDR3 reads CASGSGSGPLHF. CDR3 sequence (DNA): TGTGCCAGCGGAAGCGGGAGTGGACCCCTCCACTTT.

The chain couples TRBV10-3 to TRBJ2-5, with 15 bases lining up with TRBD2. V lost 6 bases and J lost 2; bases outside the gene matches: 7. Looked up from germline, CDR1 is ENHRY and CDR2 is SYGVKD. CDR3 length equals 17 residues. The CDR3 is CAISRGLAGGRQETQYF. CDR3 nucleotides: TGTGCCATCAGCCGAGGACTAGCGGGGGGGCGACAAGAGACCCAGTACTTC.

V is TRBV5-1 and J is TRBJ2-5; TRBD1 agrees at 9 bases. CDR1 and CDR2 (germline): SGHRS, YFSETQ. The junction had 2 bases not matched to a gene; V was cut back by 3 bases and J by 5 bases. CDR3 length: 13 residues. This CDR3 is CASSSGQGETQYF. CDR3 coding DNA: TGCGCCAGCAGCTCAGGACAGGGGGAGACCCAGTACTTC.

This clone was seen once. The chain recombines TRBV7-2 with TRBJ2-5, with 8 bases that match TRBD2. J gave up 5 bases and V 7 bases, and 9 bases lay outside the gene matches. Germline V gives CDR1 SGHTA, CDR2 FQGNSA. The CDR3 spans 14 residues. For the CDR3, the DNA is TGTGCCAGCACCCTCCGGGGGGGGCGGGAGACCCAGTACTTC. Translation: CASTLRGGRETQYF.